This TCR beta chain was profiled in a study of blood T cell repertoires in COVID-19. Turning to the study itself: COVID-19 samples collected from the United States, Italy and Spain covered acute and convalescent phases.

Authors' analysis steps: Reference gene primer amplification gave nucleated cell count estimates. Sequencing was performed with immunoSEQ multiplex PCR; in TCRdb, only in-frame clones are kept and a portion is missing. Clone size and V and J calls were adopted from that table, with D and trimming inferred from the DNA. The table has a few hundred thousand clones, around nine tenths seen once; the top ten hold approximately 4%. Trimming took 7 bases from V and 5 from J, leaving 17 bases between them. Germline V gene lookup returns CDR1 MDHEN and CDR2 SYDVKM. The CDR3 is 14 amino acids. The source of this sequence is a woman aged 45-65 years with active or convalescent COVID-19. Sample: peripheral blood. The rearrangement joins TRBV28 to TRBJ1-1, with a weak D call TRBD1 (5 bases). The CDR3 nucleotides read TGTGCCAGCACCATCACAGGACGGGGGACTGAAGCTTTCTTT. It encodes CASTITGRGTEAFF.